This T cell receptor (beta chain) was retrieved from a study of spatial heterogeneity in lung cancer. About the study: Samples came from 72 TRACERx patients with untreated early-stage lung cancer. Within raw reads, each unique TCR and UMI combination appeared on average more than ten times.

This clonotype was seen a few times. The presence of a unique molecular identifier marked each TCR cDNA molecule. TCRdb redid the calling of the 5' RACE reads with MiXCR, one entry per CDR3 protein. Among about 36,000 distinct CDR3 sequences listed, approximately 8% were seen once. Time point of the sample: blood at routine non-recurrence follow-up after resection. Tumor, nontumor lung or frozen PBMC supplied whole RNA that was sequenced unsorted. V was pared by 1 base and J by 1 base, with 1 base of the junction left unmatched. The CDR3 spans 15 residues. Germline V gene sequence: CDR1 KGHSH, CDR2 LQKENI.

The V gene is TRBV18, the J gene TRBJ2-3, with 8 bases lining up with TRBD2. This receptor was obtained from a male donor with early-stage non-small cell lung cancer. The material sequenced was PBMCs, taken at follow-up. In DNA form, the CDR3 reads TGTGCCAGCTCACCACAACTAGCGGGCACAGATACGCAGTATTTT. Encoded protein: CASSPQLAGTDTQYF.